This T cell receptor beta chain came from a study of blood T cell repertoires in COVID-19. At the level of the study: Italy, Spain and the United States were the sources of the convalescent and acute COVID-19 samples. The analysed material was cDNA or gDNA that came from T cells, B-cell-depleted T cells, or PBMCs.

In the source study's methods: Counts of nucleated cells, estimated from reference gene primer amplification, were obtained. The assay was immunoSEQ multiplex PCR, and TCRdb's table has in-frame clones only and misses some. V and J calls and clone size are given by that table; D and trimming were obtained from the DNA. Among about 320,000 clones listed, 85% were seen once. The TCR sequence derives from a human donor in a cohort sampled during active COVID-19. Sequencing was carried out using peripheral blood.

The CDR3 protein is CAWSVSVVGYTF. DNA for the CDR3: TGTGCCTGGAGTGTGAGCGTAGTGGGCTACACCTTC. The chain carries TRBV30 and TRBJ1-2; D unclear. The V end lost 0 bases, the J end lost 8 bases, and 10 bases lay between the germline ends. CDR3 size: 12 residues. From germline, CDR1 is GTSNPN and CDR2 SVGIG (reference sequence).